One sample yielded the 9 T cell receptor beta chains listed below, sequenced in a study of T cell responses to AZD1222 COVID-19 vaccine. Repertoires were generated with immunoSEQ multiplex PCR, while TCRdb's copy carries only in-frame clones and drops some. The sample holds 150,000 to 200,000 clones, approximately 94% seen once. Sequencing was performed on peripheral blood, taken on day 0 of AZD1222 vaccination. These receptors were taken from an adult in good health.

The rearrangement joins TRBV2 to TRBJ1-2, with D unresolved. V lost 6 bases to trimming and J lost 0 bases, with 11 bases between them. The CDR3 sequence is 14 residues long. Germline CDR1 is SNHLY and CDR2 is FYNNEI. The DNA of the CDR3 is TGTGCCAGCAGGCAGCTCACAGCTAACTATGGCTACACCTTC. Amino acid sequence: CASRQLTANYGYTF.

The CDR3 region is CASSLRQQETQYF. Written as DNA, the CDR3 is TGTGCCAGCAGTTTGAGACAGCAAGAGACCCAGTACTTC. The genes are TRBV12-3 or TRBV12-4 and TRBJ2-5; D might be TRBD1 (5 bases). Deletions cut 3 bases from V and 2 bases from J, with 7 bases between. The CDR3 covers 13 residues.

The chain joins TRBV9 to TRBJ2-5; 9 bases fit TRBD1. CDR3 size: 13 residues. Losses at the gene ends were 4 bases for V and 5 bases for J; bases not matched to a gene: 3. The germline V gene encodes CDR1 SGDLS and CDR2 YYNGEE. The CDR3 DNA reads as TGTGCCAGCAGCTCGGACAGGGGTGAGACCCAGTACTTC. Protein sequence: CASSSDRGETQYF.

This clone was recorded only once. The chain has TRBV5-1 and TRBJ2-6; D possibly corresponds to TRBD1 (7 bases). V lost 0 bases and J lost 2, with 18 bases in between. This CDR3 spans 19 amino acids. Per the germline V gene, CDR1 is SGHRS and CDR2 is YFSETQ. The CDR3 DNA follows: TGCGCCAGCAGCTTGGTCCTCCCAGGGGGAGGTGCTGGGGCCAACGTCCTGACTTTC. The encoded protein is CASSLVLPGGGAGANVLTF.

The genes are TRBV2 and TRBJ2-7, with D tentatively TRBD2 (5 bases). V lost 4 bases to trimming and J lost 2 bases, with 12 bases between them. The CDR3 spans 14 residues. The germline gives CDR1 SNHLY, CDR2 FYNNEI. The CDR3 DNA sequence: TGTGCCAGCAGTGTTGAGAGGGCAACCTACGAGCAGTACTTC. This translates into CASSVERATYEQYF.

This clone appeared once. V is TRBV7-8 and J is TRBJ1-2; D ambiguous. CDR1 and CDR2 from the germline V gene are SGHVS and FQNEAQ. The length of the CDR3 is 14 residues. V was pared by 3 bases and J by 2 bases, with 10 bases between. CDR3 residues: CASSLAGFNYGYTF. In DNA, the CDR3 is TGTGCCAGCAGCTTGGCAGGTTTCAACTATGGCTACACCTTC. Full variable domain (remainder filled in from reference TRBV7-8 and TRBJ1-2): GAGVSQSPRYKVAKRGQDVALRCDPISGHVSLFWYQQALGQGPEFLTYFQNEAQLDKSGLPSDRFFAERPEGSVSTLKIQRTQQEDSAVYLCASSLAGFNYGYTFGSGTRLTVV.

This clone has just a few counts. The J gene is TRBJ2-1, the V gene TRBV25-1; D remains ambiguous. The germline V gene has CDR1 MGHDK and CDR2 SYGVNS. The V and J ends lost 8 bases and 0 bases respectively, with 14 bases between them. The CDR3 spans 15 residues. CDR3 nucleotide sequence: TGTGCCAGCGCAGAATCCCCGAGCTCCTACAATGAGCAGTTCTTC. Amino acid sequence: CASAESPSSYNEQFF.

V usage is TRBV10-3 and J usage is TRBJ2-1; TRBD1 matches at 8 bases. The germline CDR1 and CDR2 sequences are ENHRY and SYGVKD. J gave up 8 bases and V 7 bases, and 7 bases lay outside the gene matches. The CDR3 loop spans 13 amino acids. CDR3 bases: TGTGCCATCACGAGGGACAGGTGGGATGAGCAGTTCTTC. It encodes CAITRDRWDEQFF.

The rearrangement joins TRBV28 to TRBJ1-5, with 10 bases matching TRBD1. This CDR3 is built from 17 residues. Unmatched junction bases numbered 13, after V lost 4 bases and J lost 7 bases. Germline loops: CDR1 MDHEN, CDR2 SYDVKM. CDR3 DNA sequence: TGTGCCAGCAGTTCCCAACGACAGGGGGCCTCGGGGCAGCCCCAGCATTTT. Translation: CASSSQRQGASGQPQHF.